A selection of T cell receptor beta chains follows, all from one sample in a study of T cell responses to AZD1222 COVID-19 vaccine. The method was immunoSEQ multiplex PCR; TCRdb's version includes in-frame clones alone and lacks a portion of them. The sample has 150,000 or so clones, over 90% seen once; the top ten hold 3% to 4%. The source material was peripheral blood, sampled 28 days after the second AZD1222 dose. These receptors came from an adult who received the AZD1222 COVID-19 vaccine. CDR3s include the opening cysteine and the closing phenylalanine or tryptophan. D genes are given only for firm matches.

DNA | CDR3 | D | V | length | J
TGTGCCAGCAGTAGCGGTCGCAACACCGGGGAGCTGTTTTTT | CASSSGRNTGELFF | . | TRBV6-5 | 14 | TRBJ2-2
TGTGCCAGCAGGGAGACAGGGGGCTTTGCTGAAGCTTTCTTT | CASRETGGFAEAFF | TRBD1 | TRBV2 | 14 | TRBJ1-1
TGCGCCAGCAGCCAAGATCCTTACACCCAGGCCGTTAATGAAAAACTGTTTTTT | CASSQDPYTQAVNEKLFF | . | TRBV4-1 | 18 | TRBJ1-4
TGTGCCAGCAGCGTGGTACAGGGGGAGACTGAAGCTTTCTTT | CASSVVQGETEAFF | TRBD1 | TRBV9 | 14 | TRBJ1-1
TGTGCCAGCAGCTTGGGACAGGGGGGCGCAGATACGCAGTATTTT | CASSLGQGGADTQYF | TRBD1 | TRBV9 | 15 | TRBJ2-3
TGTGCCAGCAGCTCGGACCGACTAGCCAAAAACATTCAGTACTTC | CASSSDRLAKNIQYF | . | TRBV7-8 | 15 | TRBJ2-4
TGTGCCAGCAGTGAAGCGAGTAGCGGGAGCACAGATACGCAGTATTTT | CASSEASSGSTDTQYF | TRBD2 | TRBV6-1 | 16 | TRBJ2-3
TGTGCCAGCAGCCCCGGGAAGGGGGCTGAAGCTTTCTTT | CASSPGKGAEAFF | . | TRBV9 | 13 | TRBJ1-1
TGTGCCAGCAGTTACGCTGGGGCAGGGTACGAGCAGTACTTC | CASSYAGAGYEQYF | . | TRBV6-6 | 14 | TRBJ2-7
TGTGCCAGCAGCTTAGATCGGAGGCCCTCTAATCAGCCCCAGCATTTT | CASSLDRRPSNQPQHF | . | TRBV7-2 | 16 | TRBJ1-5
TGTGCCAGCAGCTTAGCGATCCAGGGAAAGCCTGGAAACACCATATATTTT | CASSLAIQGKPGNTIYF | . | TRBV7-6 | 17 | TRBJ1-3
TGTGCCAGCAGTGACTCCGGGACATCCTCCTACGAGCAGTACTTC | CASSDSGTSSYEQYF | . | TRBV6-5 | 15 | TRBJ2-7
TGCGCCAGCGGTGATGGGGGAGGCGGCATAAAGACCCAGTACTTC | CASGDGGGGIKTQYF | . | TRBV5-1 | 15 | TRBJ2-5
TGTGCCAGCAGTGATACCGGGACTATCAACGAGCAGTACTTC | CASSDTGTINEQYF | TRBD2 | TRBV25-1 | 14 | TRBJ2-7
TGTGCCAGAAGCTTTGACAGGGGTGGCACAGATACGCAGTATTTT | CARSFDRGGTDTQYF | TRBD1 | TRBV5-3 | 15 | TRBJ2-3
TGTGCCAGCAGTTTTATGGGACTAGCGGGAGGGTTCTCCTACGAGCAGTACTTC | CASSFMGLAGGFSYEQYF | TRBD2 | TRBV28 | 18 | TRBJ2-7
TGTGCCAGCAGTTTCCGGGACACTTTCAATCAGCCCCAGCATTTT | CASSFRDTFNQPQHF | . | TRBV28 | 15 | TRBJ1-5